This is a list of T cell receptor beta chains from one sample in a study of identical twins. Using its own MiXCR run on the 5' RACE reads, TCRdb lists one record per CDR3 protein. The sample holds around 490,000 distinct CDR3 sequences, under 25% seen once. These data were also filed under a second study, of yellow fever vaccine responses in identical twins.

Sequencing was performed on CD4+ T cells sorted from blood. These receptors all come from a woman under 30 in good health. Each CDR3 is given with its conserved first and last residue. The D gene is left open where the match is weak. The size field is filled for only some rows; it gives once, few, many or a size class.

TRBV5-1	16	TRBD2	-	TRBJ2-1	CASSGGTSGPYNEQFF	TGCGCCAGCAGCGGGGGGACTAGCGGACCCTACAATGAGCAGTTCTTC
TRBV5-1	14	TRBD1	-	TRBJ2-2	CASSQDRHKGELFF	TGCGCCAGCAGCCAGGACAGGCATAAGGGGGAGCTGTTTTTT
TRBV7-9	15	-	many	TRBJ1-6	CASSFSRDPNSPLHF	TGTGCCAGCAGCTTTTCCCGGGACCCGAATTCACCCCTCCACTTT
TRBV5-4	16	TRBD1	-	TRBJ1-2	CASSNAGTGLGWGYTF	TGTGCCAGCAGCAACGCCGGGACAGGGTTAGGATGGGGCTACACCTTC
TRBV29-1	12	-	few	TRBJ2-4	CSVSRGEDIQYF	TGCAGCGTCTCCAGGGGCGAGGACATTCAGTACTTC
TRBV11-1	16	TRBD2	-	TRBJ2-7	CASSFTIAGGTYEQYF	TGTGCCAGCAGCTTTACCATAGCGGGAGGAACCTACGAGCAGTACTTC
TRBV3-1	19	-	few	TRBJ2-3	CASSQDWGLNGGPPDTQYF	TGTGCCAGCAGCCAAGATTGGGGACTTAACGGTGGTCCCCCAGATACGCAGTATTTT
TRBV5-1	16	TRBD2	-	TRBJ2-1	CASSPVAGVGYNEQFF	TGCGCCAGCAGCCCAGTAGCGGGAGTGGGCTACAATGAGCAGTTCTTC
TRBV5-1	13	-	-	TRBJ2-7	CASSLAPEYEQYF	TGCGCCAGCAGCTTGGCCCCAGAGTACGAGCAGTACTTC
TRBV27	13	-	few	TRBJ2-7	CASRIQGTGEQYF	TGTGCCAGCAGGATACAGGGTACAGGCGAGCAGTACTTC
TRBV5-1	15	-	few	TRBJ2-7	CASSPGGTVSYEQYF	TGCGCCAGCAGCCCGGGGGGGACAGTCTCCTACGAGCAGTACTTC
TRBV24-1	15	TRBD2	-	TRBJ2-3	CATSGAGTSGDTQYF	TGTGCCACCAGTGGAGCCGGGACTAGCGGAGATACGCAGTATTTT
TRBV20-1	14	-	-	TRBJ2-6	CSASESSGANVLTF	TGCAGTGCTAGCGAGTCCTCTGGGGCCAACGTCCTGACTTTC
TRBV27	15	-	-	TRBJ1-1	CASSLGGYANTEAFF	TGTGCCAGCAGTTTAGGAGGGTACGCGAACACTGAAGCTTTCTTT
TRBV3-1	14	-	-	TRBJ1-1	CASASGGMNTEAFF	TGTGCCAGCGCGTCAGGCGGTATGAACACTGAAGCTTTCTTT
TRBV5-1	15	-	-	TRBJ2-2	CASSLGGLRTGELFF	TGCGCCAGCAGCTTGGGGGGGCTTCGGACCGGGGAGCTGTTTTTT
TRBV12-3/TRBV12-4	14	TRBD1	many	TRBJ1-2	CASSARQGNYGYTF	TGTGCCAGCAGTGCCCGACAGGGTAACTATGGCTACACCTTC
TRBV15	16	TRBD2	many	TRBJ2-2	CATSRGTSGNTGELFF	TGTGCCACCAGCAGGGGAACTAGCGGAAACACCGGGGAGCTGTTTTTT
TRBV12-3/TRBV12-4	15	TRBD2	-	TRBJ2-3	CASRRLAGATDTQYF	TGTGCCAGCAGAAGACTAGCGGGGGCCACAGATACGCAGTATTTT
TRBV25-1	15	-	-	TRBJ1-2	CASSEYLGRSGDYTF	TGTGCCAGCAGTGAATATTTGGGACGCTCCGGAGACTACACCTTC
TRBV10-3	12	-	-	TRBJ2-1	CAISLNYNEQFF	TGTGCCATCAGTCTGAACTACAATGAGCAGTTCTTC
TRBV11-2	16	-	few	TRBJ2-3	CASGNNAGGGGDTQYF	TGTGCCAGCGGCAACAACGCAGGGGGAGGAGGGGATACGCAGTATTTT
TRBV3-1	13	-	-	TRBJ1-3	CASSQDRANTIYF	TGTGCCAGCAGCCAAGATCGGGCAAACACCATATATTTT
TRBV15	16	-	-	TRBJ1-1	CATSRSPTGFNTEAFF	TGTGCCACCAGCAGATCCCCAACAGGGTTTAACACTGAAGCTTTCTTT
TRBV11-1	18	TRBD2	few	TRBJ2-3	CASSLLRGLAGGTDTQYF	TGTGCCAGCAGCTTACTTCGGGGACTAGCGGGAGGCACAGATACGCAGTATTTT
TRBV27	18	TRBD2	-	TRBJ2-7	CASSLWSGAASGTYEQYF	TGTGCCAGCAGTTTATGGTCAGGGGCGGCTAGCGGGACTTACGAGCAGTACTTC
TRBV4-2	16	-	few	TRBJ1-4	CASSQDLVATNEKLFF	TGTGCCAGCAGCCAAGATTTAGTTGCAACTAATGAAAAACTGTTTTTT
TRBV7-9	15	-	many	TRBJ2-2	CASIPPRGSGGELFF	TGTGCCAGCATCCCCCCCCGGGGGAGTGGCGGGGAGCTGTTTTTT
TRBV6-5	14	-	-	TRBJ1-5	CASSYSGSYQPQHF	TGTGCCAGCAGTTACTCGGGTAGCTATCAGCCCCAGCATTTT
TRBV7-2	16	TRBD1	few	TRBJ2-2	CASSFTGGTNTGELFF	TGTGCCAGCAGCTTTACAGGGGGAACGAACACCGGGGAGCTGTTTTTT
TRBV27	15	TRBD2	-	TRBJ2-5	CASSFTIAGEETQYF	TGTGCCAGCAGTTTCACCATAGCGGGAGAAGAGACCCAGTACTTC
TRBV4-1	16	-	-	TRBJ2-4	CASSQARLAEGNIQYF	TGCGCCAGCAGCCAAGCTCGTCTAGCTGAGGGTAACATTCAGTACTTC
TRBV5-1	13	-	-	TRBJ1-6	CASRTQGNSPLHF	TGCGCCAGCAGAACACAGGGAAATTCACCCCTCCACTTT
TRBV2	13	TRBD2	few	TRBJ2-1	CASGTSESNEQFF	TGTGCCAGTGGGACTAGCGAGAGCAATGAGCAGTTCTTC
TRBV11-2	14	-	-	TRBJ2-7	CASIEGLSLHEQYF	TGTGCCAGCATCGAAGGACTTTCCCTACACGAGCAGTACTTC
TRBV20-1	14	-	-	TRBJ2-1	CSAIQRILDNEQFF	TGCAGTGCTATACAACGCATTTTAGACAATGAGCAGTTCTTC
TRBV27	15	-	few	TRBJ2-1	CASSGYPSSYNEQFF	TGTGCCAGCAGTGGCTACCCTAGCTCCTACAATGAGCAGTTCTTC
TRBV15	15	-	few	TRBJ1-5	CATSRDRQNNQPQHF	TGTGCCACCAGCAGAGATCGGCAGAACAATCAGCCCCAGCATTTT
TRBV12-3/TRBV12-4	15	TRBD1	-	TRBJ2-3	CASSLRQGPTDTQYF	TGTGCCAGCAGTTTAAGACAGGGGCCCACAGATACGCAGTATTTT
TRBV7-6	16	TRBD2	few	TRBJ2-3	CASSLALAGVGDTQYF	TGTGCCAGCAGCTTAGCACTAGCGGGAGTAGGAGATACGCAGTATTTT
TRBV6-6	12	-	few	TRBJ2-5	CASSHKTETQYF	TGTGCCAGCAGTCATAAAACGGAGACCCAGTACTTC
TRBV2	13	TRBD1	-	TRBJ2-3	CATRQGGTDTQYF	TGTGCCACCCGACAGGGAGGCACAGATACGCAGTATTTT
TRBV6-2/TRBV6-3	10	-	few	TRBJ2-7	CASSRVEQYF	TGTGCCAGCAGCCGGGTCGAGCAGTACTTC
TRBV6-5	12	-	few	TRBJ2-1	CASTGGYNEQFF	TGTGCCAGCACTGGCGGATACAATGAGCAGTTCTTC
TRBV5-4	14	-	few	TRBJ2-1	CASSLEVSGFEQFF	TGTGCCAGCAGCTTGGAGGTTAGTGGGTTTGAGCAGTTCTTC
TRBV18	17	-	-	TRBJ1-6	CASSPPAGGTYNSPLHF	TGTGCCAGCTCACCACCAGCAGGCGGGACCTATAATTCACCCCTCCACTTT
TRBV12-3/TRBV12-4	14	-	many	TRBJ2-5	CASSLLAGVETQYF	TGTGCCAGCAGTTTACTGGCAGGGGTAGAGACCCAGTACTTC
TRBV20-1	13	-	-	TRBJ2-5	CSARSQGGETQYF	TGCAGTGCTAGGTCCCAGGGCGGAGAGACCCAGTACTTC
TRBV7-8	15	-	many	TRBJ2-1	CASSRSRLGYNEQFF	TGTGCCAGCAGCCGAAGCCGACTAGGGTACAATGAGCAGTTCTTC
TRBV5-1	15	TRBD2	-	TRBJ2-1	CASSLRASGMSEQFF	TGCGCCAGCAGCTTGCGGGCTAGCGGGATGTCCGAGCAGTTCTTC
TRBV9	17	TRBD2	-	TRBJ2-2	CASSVGPSGAAGGELFF	TGTGCCAGCAGCGTAGGTCCTAGCGGGGCGGCTGGCGGGGAGCTGTTTTTT
TRBV3-1	17	TRBD1	few	TRBJ2-1	CASSQVGDRGSYNEQFF	TGTGCCAGCAGCCAAGTAGGGGACAGGGGCTCCTACAATGAGCAGTTCTTC
TRBV5-1	12	-	-	TRBJ2-7	CASSLQGGEQYF	TGCGCCAGCAGCTTGCAGGGGGGCGAGCAGTACTTC
TRBV12-3/TRBV12-4	13	TRBD1	few	TRBJ1-1	CASSFGTGGSAFF	TGTGCCAGCAGTTTTGGGACAGGGGGTTCAGCTTTCTTT
TRBV20-1	14	TRBD1	-	TRBJ1-2	CSARGSVRQGVNTF	TGCAGTGCTAGAGGCTCGGTCCGACAGGGGGTGAACACCTTC